A selection of T cell receptor beta chains follows, all from one sample in a study of beta chain features in type 1 diabetes. Some clones are missing from TCRdb's copy, which holds only in-frame ones; the method was immunoSEQ multiplex PCR. This table has roughly 40,000 clones, around 60% appearing once. Sequenced sample: Tregs from blood. Receptors originate from a woman in her twenties or thirties in good health. CDR3s include the opening cysteine and the closing phenylalanine or tryptophan. D genes are given only for firm matches. Size tells how often a clone was seen (once, few, many) or the class of an expanded clone, and some rows leave it out.

>TRBJ2-3|few|TRBD1|TRBV11-1
TGTGCCAGCAGCCCGGACAGGACCACAGATACGCAGTATTTT
CASSPDRTTDTQYF
>TRBJ2-1|NA|TRBD2|TRBV6-1
TGTGCCAGCAGCTATACGGGGGGGAATGAGCAGTTCTTC
CASSYTGGNEQFF
>TRBJ2-7|few|NA|TRBV28
TGTGCCAGCACCCGGGTACACGAGCAGTACTTC
CASTRVHEQYF
>TRBJ1-4|NA|TRBD1|TRBV19
TGTGCCAGTAGCCGACAGGGGCCTAATGAAAAACTGTTTTTT
CASSRQGPNEKLFF
>TRBJ2-7|few|TRBD2|TRBV5-4
TGTGCCAGCAGCTGGACTAGCGGAAGCTCCTACGAGCAGTACTTC
CASSWTSGSSYEQYF
>TRBJ1-1|NA|NA|TRBV25-1
TGTGCCAGCAGTGAAAGGGTAGCGGGCAGCGAAGCTTTCTTT
CASSERVAGSEAFF
>TRBJ2-1|NA|NA|TRBV9
TGTGCCAGCAGCGTAGAACTAGCCCGCAATGAGCAGTTCTTC
CASSVELARNEQFF
>TRBJ2-7|few|TRBD2|TRBV6-6
TGTGCCAGCAGTTCAGGGACTAGCGGGAGAAGATACGAGCAGTACTTC
CASSSGTSGRRYEQYF
>TRBJ2-3|few|TRBD2|TRBV2
TGTGCCAGCAGTGGGGACTATCGCACAGATACGCAGTATTTT
CASSGDYRTDTQYF
>TRBJ2-1|NA|TRBD2|TRBV9
TGTGCCAGCAGCGTAATGGGACTAGCGACCAATGAGCAGTTCTTC
CASSVMGLATNEQFF
>TRBJ1-5|NA|NA|TRBV5-5
TGTGCCAGCAGCCCGGACCCGGGGAATCAGCCCCAGCATTTT
CASSPDPGNQPQHF
>TRBJ2-4|few|NA|TRBV18
TGTGCCAGCTCACCAGCCGGTCGAACCAAAAACATTCAGTACTTC
CASSPAGRTKNIQYF
>TRBJ2-1|NA|NA|TRBV27
TGTGCCAGCAGTCCGTTCCAGAGGGGGAGCAAGCAGTTCTTC
CASSPFQRGSKQFF
>TRBJ1-6|NA|NA|TRBV5-1
TGCGCCAGCAGCTTGGCAGATAATTCACCCCTCCACTTT
CASSLADNSPLHF
>TRBJ2-2|NA|NA|TRBV14
TGTGCCAGCAGCCAGCAGGCGATCACCGGGGAGCTGTTTTTT
CASSQQAITGELFF
>TRBJ2-3|NA|NA|TRBV9
TGTGCCAGCAGCGCTACACCGGGGGCAGATACGCAGTATTTT
CASSATPGADTQYF
>TRBJ2-7|NA|TRBD2|TRBV7-9
TGTGCCAGCAGCTTCGGAGCGGGAGAGAACTACGAGCAGTACTTC
CASSFGAGENYEQYF
>TRBJ2-1|NA|TRBD1|TRBV7-7
TGTGCTAGCAGCTTAACGACAGGGATCTACAATGAGCAGTTCTTC
CASSLTTGIYNEQFF
>TRBJ2-3|NA|NA|TRBV15
TGTGCCACCAGATACTCGGCCAGGGCGAGCACAGATACGCAGTATTTT
CATRYSARASTDTQYF